The 20 T cell receptor beta chains below all came from one sample that was sequenced in a study of CD8+CD57+ T cells in acquired aplastic anemia. Patients chosen for sequencing had CD8+CD57+ cells that had expanded, as shown by flow cytometry. Profiling that covered TCR beta VDJ and CDR3 relied on genomic DNA as its template. TCRdb used MiXCR to reprocess the reads, holding one entry per CDR3 protein. The repertoire holds roughly 250,000 distinct CDR3 sequences, with 82% as singletons. The sample comprised sorted CD4+, CD8+, or CD8+CD57+ T cells (not recorded which) from PBMCs. Receptor source: a human donor with aplastic anemia.

For this clonotype: One end of the junction is discordant with germline, which a read error may explain. The chain is built from TRBV7-7 and TRBJ1-6; D gene unclear. Germline CDR1 reads SSHAT; CDR2 reads FNYEAQ (reference sequence). The CDR3 contains 14 residues. The DNA of the CDR3 is TGTGCTAGCAGCTTAGTACCCGGGGAGCCGTTTTTTGGATTT. It yields the protein CASSLVPGEPFFGF.

About this clonotype itself: The missing conserved phenylalanine or tryptophan at the end of this CDR3 makes a read error likely. Because the CDR3's place on the DNA is in doubt, the DNA is left out and the CDR3 is given as listed by TCRdb. This CDR3 is CASSLSGGGQDD. The rearrangement joins TRBV7-3 to TRBJ2-3. The CDR3 spans 12 amino acids, including both terminal residues. Per the germline V gene, CDR1 is SGHTA and CDR2 is FQGTGA.

This clonotype was picked up many times. The CDR3 sequence: CASSAGGYGYTF. In DNA form, the CDR3 reads TGTGCCAGCAGTGCAGGGGGCTATGGCTACACCTTC. The V call is TRBV6-1, the J call TRBJ1-2; TRBD1 matches at 7 bases. The length of the CDR3 is 12 residues. Germline V CDR1 and CDR2: MNHNS, SASEGT. V was pared by 4 bases and J by 4 bases, with 0 bases of the junction left unmatched.

On this clonotype: Sequence at one end of the junction differs from germline and may be a read error. This chain connects TRBV7-2 to TRBJ2-3; a weak D match, TRBD2 (5 bases). The germline V gene encodes CDR1 SGHTA and CDR2 FQGNSA. CDR3 size: 14 residues. CDR3 sequence (DNA): TGTGCCAGCAGCTCCGATCCTAGCTCCGATAAGCAGTTCTTT. This encodes CASSSDPSSDKQFF.

The chain couples TRBV7-8 to TRBJ2-5, with TRBD2 identical over 7 bases. With V trimmed by 9 bases and J by 3 bases, 13 bases remained unmatched. Per germline, CDR1 SGHVS and CDR2 FQNEAQ. This CDR3 has 15 amino acids. This chain's CDR3 is CASSIGHSGEETQYF. The CDR3 bases are TGTGCCAGTAGCATAGGACACAGCGGGGAAGAGACCCAGTACTTC.

V gene TRBV2 combines with J gene TRBJ2-1; TRBD2 agrees at 10 bases. Germline V gives CDR1 SNHLY, CDR2 FYNNEI. Losses at the gene ends were 5 bases for V and 4 bases for J; bases not matched to a gene: 5. The CDR3 consists of 15 residues. The DNA for the CDR3 is TGTGCCAGCAGTCCTAGCGGGGGTTTTTACAATGAGCAGTTCTTC. Translated: CASSPSGGFYNEQFF.

Concerning this clonotype itself: The germline gene is not matched at one end of the junction; a read error may be the cause. This sequence joins TRBV9 and TRBJ2-7; weak D call: TRBD1 (6 bases). This CDR3 comprises 14 residues. In germline, CDR1 is SGDLS, CDR2 YYNGEE. DNA of the CDR3: TGCGCCAGCAGCGAAGGTACAGGGCAATACGGCAAGCACTTC. As protein: CASSEGTGQYGKHF.

The chain employs TRBV7-2 and TRBJ2-1; tentative D call: TRBD1 (6 bases). Per germline, CDR1 SGHTA and CDR2 FQGNSA. V was trimmed by 5 bases and J by 4 bases, leaving 27 bases between them. This CDR3 spans 19 amino acids. This CDR3 is CASSHGQGCPYELYNEQFF. CDR3 DNA sequence: TGTGCCAGCAGCCATGGTCAGGGGTGCCCCTACGAGCTGTACAATGAGCAGTTCTTC.

The chain recombines TRBV7-9 with TRBJ2-5; D gene unclear. V was cut by 3 bases and J by 14 bases, with 25 bases left in between. The CDR3 length is 15 residues. Germline lookup yields CDR1 SEHNR and CDR2 FQNEAQ (reference sequence). The CDR3 DNA reads as TGTGCCAGCAGCTTGGAGCCAGATACGCAGTATTTTTACTACTTC. Translation: CASSLEPDTQYFYYF.

A note on this clonotype: This CDR3 is missing its conserved last phenylalanine or tryptophan, likely due to a read error. No DNA is shown, since the ends of the CDR3 on it are uncertain; the CDR3 is the one TCRdb lists. V gene TRBV7-3 combines with J gene TRBJ2-3. The CDR3 is 11 amino acids long, termini counted. Germline V CDR1 and CDR2: SGHTA, FQGTGA. CDR3 sequence reads: CASSSSDTPYS.

Concerning this clonotype itself: The junction does not match germline at one end; this may be a read error. V is TRBV7-3 and J is TRBJ2-2; D uncertain. Germline-derived CDR1 and CDR2 are SGHTA and FQGTGA. The CDR3 has 14 amino acids. CDR3 DNA sequence: TGTGCCAGCAGCTTACCAGGCGGAAGGCAAGATGAAGCTTTT. This translates into CASSLPGGRQDEAF.

The chain recombines TRBV7-9 with TRBJ2-1, with unresolved D. This CDR3 has 15 residues. V gave up 9 bases and J gave up 14 bases, with 29 bases separating them. The germline CDR1 and CDR2 sequences are SEHNR and FQNEAQ (reference sequence). This chain's CDR3 is CASSIDRRGCSEEFF. The CDR3 region has the DNA TGTGCCAGTAGTATAGATAGAAGAGGCTGCAGCGAGGAGTTCTTC.

The rearrangement links TRBV19 to TRBJ2-7; 8 bases map to TRBD2. Germline CDR1 is LNHDA and CDR2 is SQIVND (reference sequence). Trimming cost V 6 bases and J 6 bases; bases outside gene matches: 7. The CDR3 consists of 13 residues. CDR3 coding DNA: TGTGCCAGTAGCCCAAGCGGGAGACGCGAGCAGTACTTC. Its protein product is CASSPSGRREQYF. Combining the CDR3 with reference TRBV19 and TRBJ2-7 gives the whole variable domain DGGITQSPKYLFRKEGQNVTLSCEQNLNHDAMYWYRQDPGQGLRLIYYSQIVNDFQKGDIAEGYSVSREKKESFPLTVTSAQKNPTAFYLCASSPSGRREQYFGPGTRLTVT.

The chain uses TRBV7-9 and TRBJ1-1, with D maybe TRBD1 (5 bases). This CDR3 comprises 15 residues. Germline CDR1 and CDR2: SEHNR and FQNEAQ (reference sequence). Trimming removed 1 base from V and 9 bases from J, with 18 bases in between. Written as DNA, the CDR3 is TGTGCCAGCAGCTTAGATCGGACACGCACCTCTAAAGCTTTCTTT. It encodes CASSLDRTRTSKAFF.

Of note for this clonotype: The junction and the germline gene differ at one end; a read error may be behind it. The chain couples TRBV7-7 to TRBJ2-7; no clear D gene. The CDR3 sequence is 14 residues long. From germline, CDR1 is SSHAT and CDR2 FNYEAQ (reference sequence). CDR3 coding DNA: TGTGCCAGCAGCCCATCCAGCGCAGATACGCAGTATTTTTTC. Encoded protein: CASSPSSADTQYFF.

The count of this clonotype is one. The chain uses TRBV9 and TRBJ2-5; 7 bases line up with TRBD2. There are 14 residues in the CDR3. V was clipped by 4 bases and J by 13 bases; unmatched bases: 16. Germline CDR1 SGDLS, CDR2 YYNGEE. DNA of the CDR3: TGTGCCAGCAGCAGGGGTGGGGGGGGAGGCAACACGTACTTC. Translating gives CASSRGGGGGNTYF. Looking up the rest from reference TRBV9 and TRBJ2-5 gives the full variable domain: DSGVTQTPKHLITATGQRVTLRCSPRSGDLSVYWYQQSLDQGLQFLIQYYNGEERAKGNILERFSAQQFPDLHSELNLSSLELGDSALYFCASSRGGGGGNTYFGPGTRLLVL.

As to this clonotype: Mismatch with germline at one junction end may stem from a read error. This chain connects TRBV7-2 to TRBJ2-3; D unresolved. Germline V gene data show CDR1 as SGHTA and CDR2 as FQGNSA. The CDR3 is made up of 12 amino acids. CDR3 sequence: CASSVDSDATAF. Written as DNA, the CDR3 is TGTGCCAGCAGCGTTGATTCAGATGCGACGGCTTTT.

The genes are TRBV7-8 and TRBJ1-2, with D possibly matching TRBD1 (6 bases). Deletions cut 3 bases from V and 11 bases from J, with 25 bases between. The CDR3 covers 16 residues. Germline loops: CDR1 SGHVS, CDR2 FQNEAQ. CDR3 sequence reads: CASSLEGDPDTHYYTF. The CDR3 coding sequence is TGTGCCAGCAGCTTGGAGGGGGACCCCGATACGCATTATTACACCTTC. The entire variable domain, with the rest obtained from reference TRBV7-8 and TRBJ1-2, is as follows: GAGVSQSPRYKVAKRGQDVALRCDPISGHVSLFWYQQALGQGPEFLTYFQNEAQLDKSGLPSDRFFAERPEGSVSTLKIQRTQQEDSAVYLCASSLEGDPDTHYYTFGSGTRLTVV.

CDR3 region: CASSAWYTDTGELFF. CDR3 in DNA: TGTGCCAGCAGCGCCTGGTATACCGATACCGGGGAGCTGTTTTTT. The V call is TRBV2, the J call TRBJ2-2; D uncertain. V shed 6 bases and J shed 5 bases, with 16 bases lying between them. Germline loops: CDR1 SNHLY, CDR2 FYNNEI. The CDR3 totals 15 residues.

The sample holds a few counts of this clonotype. The CDR3 spells CASRPGSDTQYF. The CDR3 region has the DNA TGTGCCAGCAGACCAGGGTCCGATACGCAGTATTTT. The gene calls are TRBV12-3 or TRBV12-4 and TRBJ2-3; maybe TRBD1 (5 bases). V lost 6 bases and J lost 6, with 10 bases in between. The CDR3 contains 12 residues.